A selection of T cell receptor beta chains follows, all from one sample in a study of T cells after yellow fever vaccination. TCRdb re-called the 5' RACE reads through MiXCR, storing one row per CDR3 protein. This table has 250,000 to 350,000 distinct CDR3 sequences, around 4.4% appearing once. The material sequenced was PBMCs, taken 15 days after the yellow fever booster vaccination. All receptors come from a young man who received the YFV17D yellow fever vaccine. Each CDR3 is given with its conserved first and last residue. D genes are given only for firm matches. Rows give clone size only sometimes, using once, few, many, or a class for an expanded clone.

v_gene	j_gene	abundance	d_gene	CDR3nt	CDR3aa
TRBV29-1	TRBJ1-4	many	TRBD1	TGCAGCGTTGGAGGGGGCCTGGGTAATGAAAAACTGTTTTTT	CSVGGGLGNEKLFF
TRBV15	TRBJ1-2	-	TRBD1	TGTGCCACCAGCAGGCCGACAGGGGGCTACTATGGCTACACCTTC	CATSRPTGGYYGYTF
TRBV12-3/TRBV12-4	TRBJ2-6	few	TRBD1	TGTGCCAGCAGTTTAAGGACAGGCGTCTCTGGGGCCAACGTCCTGACTTTC	CASSLRTGVSGANVLTF
TRBV7-9	TRBJ2-2	few	-	TGTGCCAGCAGCCCGCCCCTAGGGGAGCTCACCGGGGAGCTGTTTTTT	CASSPPLGELTGELFF
TRBV12-3/TRBV12-4	TRBJ1-4	-	-	TGTGCCAGCAGTCGTCTGTGGGAAAAACTGTTTTTT	CASSRLWEKLFF
TRBV7-9	TRBJ2-3	-	TRBD2	TGTGCCAGCAGCAGCACCGGGACTAGCGGGGGGGCCTGGAATACGCAGTATTTT	CASSSTGTSGGAWNTQYF
TRBV5-1	TRBJ2-7	many	-	TGCGCCAGCAGCTTGGCCGGGAGCCGCGAGCAGTACTTC	CASSLAGSREQYF
TRBV7-3	TRBJ1-1	few	TRBD1	TGTGCCAGCAGCAGGACAGGGATGGGCACTGAAGCTTTCTTT	CASSRTGMGTEAFF
TRBV20-1	TRBJ2-5	many	-	TGCAGTGCTAGAGATTCACGCACTTCTCCTCAAGAGACCCAGTACTTC	CSARDSRTSPQETQYF
TRBV7-2	TRBJ2-3	many	TRBD2	TGTGCCAGCAGCTTACTCTTAAGCGGGGGGGCCGCAGATACGCAGTATTTT	CASSLLLSGGAADTQYF
TRBV29-1	TRBJ1-2	-	-	TGCAGCGCCTCACAGGGCTATGGCTACACCTTC	CSASQGYGYTF
TRBV7-3	TRBJ2-2	few	-	TGTGCCAGCAGCTTAATCCCGCCCGGGAGAGCGAACACCGGGGAGCTGTTTTTT	CASSLIPPGRANTGELFF
TRBV19	TRBJ2-3	-	-	TGTGCCACCCGCCTGATTAGCACAGATACGCAGTATTTT	CATRLISTDTQYF
TRBV28	TRBJ1-2	few	-	TGTGCCAGCTGGGGACGGCAAGCCTATGGCTACACCTTC	CASWGRQAYGYTF
TRBV9	TRBJ2-3	few	TRBD1	TGTGCCAGCAGCGTGGACAGGGGGCGGGAAACAGATACGCAGTATTTT	CASSVDRGRETDTQYF
TRBV5-1	TRBJ2-5	many	-	TGCGCCAGCAGCCCAGGGGCGGAGACCCAGTACTTC	CASSPGAETQYF
TRBV5-5	TRBJ2-2	many	-	TGTGCCAGCATCCCATTGACGGGGAGCGGCACCGGGGAGCTGTTTTTT	CASIPLTGSGTGELFF
TRBV4-3	TRBJ2-2	-	TRBD1	TGCGCCAGCAGCCAACGGACAGGGGGTCGCACCGGGGAGCTGTTTTTT	CASSQRTGGRTGELFF
TRBV7-2	TRBJ2-3	many	TRBD2	TGTGCCAGCCGGAAACGACTAGCGACGGATACGCAGTATTTT	CASRKRLATDTQYF
TRBV6-5	TRBJ2-3	few	-	TGTGCCAGCAGTTTACCGGGACCCGAAGGTCCTTATTTT	CASSLPGPEGPYF
TRBV29-1	TRBJ2-2	-	TRBD1	TGCAGCGTGACAGGGGGCTTCGGGGAGCTGTTTTTT	CSVTGGFGELFF
TRBV15	TRBJ2-5	-	TRBD2	TGTGCCACCAGCAGAGAGAGCGGGGTCGGAGAGACCCAGTACTTC	CATSRESGVGETQYF
TRBV4-3	TRBJ2-1	many	-	TGCGCCAGCAGCCCCTACTCAGGGGGAGGTGAGCAGTTCTTC	CASSPYSGGGEQFF
TRBV6-1	TRBJ1-2	-	TRBD1	TGTGCCAGCAGTGACGCCGGACAGGGGGGGAACTATGGCTACACCTTC	CASSDAGQGGNYGYTF
TRBV6-2/TRBV6-3	TRBJ1-6	many	-	TGTGCCAGCAGTTACCCCGATCTGTCTCGAAGGGCTTCACCCCTCCACTTT	CASSYPDLSRRASPLHF